Given below is one T cell receptor beta chain in context. Its antigen is still unknown. TCRdb re-called the 5' RACE reads through MiXCR, storing one row per CDR3 protein. The data contain around 50,000 distinct CDR3 sequences, about 15% of them singletons. Whole-study results and caveats: Tumor-infiltrating Treg TCR alpha and beta sequences overlapped most with tumor naive CD4+ T cells, then blood naive.

This CDR3 contains 14 residues. Germline V gives CDR1 SGHRS, CDR2 YFSETQ. V lost 4 bases, J lost 2 bases, and 12 bases lay in between. The genes are TRBV5-1 and TRBJ1-1, with a weak D call TRBD1 (5 bases). The specimen was naive CD4+ T cells sorted from blood. Indicated subset: naive CD4+ T cells, CD4+CD45RA+CD25-. The source is a female donor with breast cancer. In nucleotides, the CDR3 is TGCGCCAGCAGCGGCGGGGCGGTTAACACTGAAGCTTTCTTT. Translated: CASSGGAVNTEAFF.